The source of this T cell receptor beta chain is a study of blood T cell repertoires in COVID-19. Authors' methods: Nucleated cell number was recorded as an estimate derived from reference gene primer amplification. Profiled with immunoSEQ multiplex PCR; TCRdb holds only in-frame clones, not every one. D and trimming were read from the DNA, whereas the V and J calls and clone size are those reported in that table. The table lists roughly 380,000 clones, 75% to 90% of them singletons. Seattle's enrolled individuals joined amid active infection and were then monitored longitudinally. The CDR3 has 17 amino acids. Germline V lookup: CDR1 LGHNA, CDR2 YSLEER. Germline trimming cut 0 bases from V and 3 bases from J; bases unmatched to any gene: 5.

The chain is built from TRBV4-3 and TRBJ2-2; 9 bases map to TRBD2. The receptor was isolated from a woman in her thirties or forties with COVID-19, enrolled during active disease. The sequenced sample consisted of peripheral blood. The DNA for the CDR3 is TGCGCCAGCAGCCAAGAAGCAGCGGGGGGAGACACCGGGGAGCTGTTTTTT. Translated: CASSQEAAGGDTGELFF.